One and the same sample provided the 8 T cell receptor beta chains below, sequenced in a study of control samples from healthy donors and cancer patients. Sequenced by immunoSEQ multiplex PCR; TCRdb stores in-frame clones only, minus some. The table records over 200,000 clones, around 80% of them present only once. Input material: PBMCs. The source of these receptors is a woman in her fifties or sixties with lung cancer.

CDR3 sequence: CASSRTTYNEQFF. The CDR3 DNA sequence: TGTGCCAGCAGTCGGACGACCTACAATGAGCAGTTCTTC. The J gene is TRBJ2-1, the V gene TRBV28, with no clear D. Trimming took 5 bases from V and 2 from J, leaving 7 bases between them. CDR1 and CDR2 (germline): MDHEN, SYDVKM. This CDR3 has 13 residues.

This chain connects TRBV2 to TRBJ2-1, with 13 bases aligning to TRBD2. Germline CDR1 and CDR2: SNHLY and FYNNEI. With V trimmed by 1 base and J by 6 bases, 9 bases remained unmatched. CDR3 length: 18 residues. The CDR3 is CASSEEVWTSGRRNEQFF. The CDR3 nucleotides read TGTGCCAGCAGTGAAGAAGTATGGACTAGCGGGAGACGCAATGAGCAGTTCTTC.

J is TRBJ1-2 and V is TRBV5-1, with 7 bases fitting TRBD1. The junction had 7 bases not matched to a gene; V was cut back by 4 bases and J by 7 bases. Germline V gene data show CDR1 as SGHRS and CDR2 as YFSETQ. The CDR3 is made up of 13 amino acids. CDR3 nucleotides: TGCGCCAGCAGCCCCAGGGGGGAGCCTGGCTACACCTTC. This gives the protein CASSPRGEPGYTF.

The chain employs TRBV6-5 and TRBJ2-2, with unresolved D. In germline, CDR1 is MNHEY, CDR2 SVGAGI. The CDR3 extends over 13 amino acids. Trimming cost V 2 bases and J 6 bases, with 7 bases left between them. This CDR3 is CASSYDWAGELFF. The CDR3, as DNA: TGTGCCAGCAGTTACGACTGGGCCGGGGAGCTGTTTTTT.

This clone was found a few times. V gene TRBV9 combines with J gene TRBJ1-2, with D unclear. This CDR3 region has 15 residues. Trimming cost V 0 bases and J 4 bases, with 13 bases left between them. In germline, CDR1 is SGDLS, CDR2 YYNGEE. The CDR3 spells CASSVGAAVGYGYTF. The CDR3 DNA sequence: TGTGCCAGCAGCGTAGGGGCGGCAGTCGGCTATGGCTACACCTTC. The variable domain in full, with the rest retrieved from reference TRBV9 and TRBJ1-2, is DSGVTQTPKHLITATGQRVTLRCSPRSGDLSVYWYQQSLDQGLQFLIQYYNGEERAKGNILERFSAQQFPDLHSELNLSSLELGDSALYFCASSVGAAVGYGYTFGSGTRLTVV.

The chain uses TRBV6-5 and TRBJ1-2; 9 positions agree with TRBD1. The CDR3 has 13 amino acids. Per the germline V gene, CDR1 is MNHEY and CDR2 is SVGAGI. Trimming at V came to 7 bases and at J to 6 bases, leaving 6 bases not matched to a gene. The CDR3 DNA is TGTGCCAGCACTGCCGGGACAGGGAATGGCTACACCTTC. Protein product: CASTAGTGNGYTF.

This clone was recorded only once. This chain links TRBV6-4 with TRBJ2-1, with 8 bases fitting TRBD1. After removal of 2 bases from V and 2 bases from J, the junction contained 5 bases not matched to a gene. Germline V gene data show CDR1 as MRHNA and CDR2 as SNTAGT. The CDR3 covers 16 residues. CDR3 sequence reads: CASSDQGQGAYNEQFF. The CDR3 DNA sequence: TGTGCCAGCAGTGACCAAGGACAGGGTGCCTACAATGAGCAGTTCTTC.

The chain carries TRBV19 and TRBJ2-7; 7 positions match TRBD1. Unmatched junction bases numbered 6, after V lost 4 bases and J lost 3 bases. CDR1 is LNHDA, CDR2 SQIVND, per germline (reference sequence). This CDR3 contains 14 residues. In nucleotides, the CDR3 is TGTGCCAGTAGTAGGGACAGTCGGCACTACGAGCAGTACTTC. It translates to CASSRDSRHYEQYF.